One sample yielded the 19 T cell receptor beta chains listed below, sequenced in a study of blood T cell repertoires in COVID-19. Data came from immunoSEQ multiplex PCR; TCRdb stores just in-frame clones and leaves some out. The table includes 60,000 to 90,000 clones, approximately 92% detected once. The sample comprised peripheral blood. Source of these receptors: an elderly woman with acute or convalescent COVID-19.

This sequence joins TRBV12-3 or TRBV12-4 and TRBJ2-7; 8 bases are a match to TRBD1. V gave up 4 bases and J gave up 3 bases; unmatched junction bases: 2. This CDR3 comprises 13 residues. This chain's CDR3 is CASSWDRNYEQYF. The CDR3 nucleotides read TGTGCCAGCAGTTGGGACAGGAACTACGAGCAGTACTTC.

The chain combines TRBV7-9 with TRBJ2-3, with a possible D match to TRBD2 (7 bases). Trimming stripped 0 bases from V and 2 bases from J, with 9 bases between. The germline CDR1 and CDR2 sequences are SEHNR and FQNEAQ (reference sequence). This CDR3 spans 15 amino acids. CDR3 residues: CASSLAGGPTDTQYF. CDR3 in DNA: TGTGCCAGCAGCTTAGCGGGGGGGCCCACAGATACGCAGTATTTT.

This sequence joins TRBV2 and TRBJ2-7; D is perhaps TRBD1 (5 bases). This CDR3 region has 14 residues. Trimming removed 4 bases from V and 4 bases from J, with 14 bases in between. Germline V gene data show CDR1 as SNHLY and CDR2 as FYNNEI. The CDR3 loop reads CASSGSGSPYEQYF. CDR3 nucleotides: TGTGCCAGCAGTGGTTCAGGGTCCCCATACGAGCAGTACTTC.

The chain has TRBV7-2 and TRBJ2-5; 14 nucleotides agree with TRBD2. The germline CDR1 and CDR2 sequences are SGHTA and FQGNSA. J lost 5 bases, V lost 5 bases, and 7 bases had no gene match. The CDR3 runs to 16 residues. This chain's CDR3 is CASSTGLAGGFETQYF. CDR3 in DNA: TGTGCCAGCAGCACCGGACTAGCGGGGGGTTTCGAGACCCAGTACTTC.

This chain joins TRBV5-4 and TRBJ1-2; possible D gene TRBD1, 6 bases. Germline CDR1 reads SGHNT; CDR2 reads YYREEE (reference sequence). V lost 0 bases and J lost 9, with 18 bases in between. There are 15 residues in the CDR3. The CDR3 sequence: CASSLVGRGVWSYTF. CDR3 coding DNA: TGTGCCAGCAGCTTGGTCGGCAGGGGAGTCTGGAGCTACACCTTC.

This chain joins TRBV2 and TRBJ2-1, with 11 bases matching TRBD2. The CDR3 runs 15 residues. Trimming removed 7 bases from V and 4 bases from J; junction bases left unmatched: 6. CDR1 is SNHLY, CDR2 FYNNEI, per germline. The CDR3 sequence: CASKLSGRGYNEQFF. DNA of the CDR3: TGTGCCAGCAAACTTAGCGGGAGGGGGTACAATGAGCAGTTCTTC.

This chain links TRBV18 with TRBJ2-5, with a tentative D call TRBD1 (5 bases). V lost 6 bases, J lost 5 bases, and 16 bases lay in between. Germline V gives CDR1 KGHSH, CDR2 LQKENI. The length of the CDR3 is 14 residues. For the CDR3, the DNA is TGTGCCAGCTCCCCCGACAGTCTGGTTGAGACCCAGTACTTC. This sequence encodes CASSPDSLVETQYF.

CDR3 sequence (DNA): TGTGCCAGCAGCGTAGAGGTTGGCGGGAGGTCAACCTACAATGAGCAGTTCTTC. It encodes CASSVEVGGRSTYNEQFF. This chain links TRBV9 with TRBJ2-1; 8 bases are a match to TRBD2. This CDR3 spans 18 amino acids. V was clipped by 0 bases and J by 2 bases; unmatched bases: 10. The germline gives CDR1 SGDLS, CDR2 YYNGEE.

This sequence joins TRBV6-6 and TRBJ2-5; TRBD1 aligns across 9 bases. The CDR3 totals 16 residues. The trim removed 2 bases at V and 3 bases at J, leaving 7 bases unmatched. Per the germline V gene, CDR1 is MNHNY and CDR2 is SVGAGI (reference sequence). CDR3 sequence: CASSYPRQGGKETQYF. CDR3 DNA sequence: TGTGCCAGCAGTTACCCCCGACAGGGGGGTAAAGAGACCCAGTACTTC.

As DNA, the CDR3 is TGCGCCAGCAGCTTGGGCGGGGGCCCAGATACGCAGTATTTT. It translates to CASSLGGGPDTQYF. The V and J genes are TRBV5-1 and TRBJ2-3; TRBD2 is a possible D gene (7 bases). V was cut by 0 bases and J by 4 bases, with 9 bases left in between. Germline CDR1 SGHRS, CDR2 YFSETQ. The length of the CDR3 is 14 residues. The variable domain in full, with the rest retrieved from reference TRBV5-1 and TRBJ2-3, is KAGVTQTPRYLIKTRGQQVTLSCSPISGHRSVSWYQQTPGQGLQFLFEYFSETQRNKGNFPGRFSGRQFSNSRSEMNVSTLELGDSALYLCASSLGGGPDTQYFGPGTRLTVL.

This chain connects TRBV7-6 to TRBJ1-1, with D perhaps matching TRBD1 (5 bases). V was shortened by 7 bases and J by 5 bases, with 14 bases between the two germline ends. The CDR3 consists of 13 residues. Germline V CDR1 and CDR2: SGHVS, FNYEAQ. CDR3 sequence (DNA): TGTGCCAGCACCCAGGGAAGGGAAACTGAAGCTTTCTTT. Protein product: CASTQGRETEAFF.

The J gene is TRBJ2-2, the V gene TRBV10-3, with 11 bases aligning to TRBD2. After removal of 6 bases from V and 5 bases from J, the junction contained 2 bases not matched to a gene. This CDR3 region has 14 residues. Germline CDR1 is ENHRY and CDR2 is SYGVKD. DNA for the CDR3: TGTGCCATCAGCAGGACTAGCGGGACCGGGGAGCTGTTTTTT. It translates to CAISRTSGTGELFF.

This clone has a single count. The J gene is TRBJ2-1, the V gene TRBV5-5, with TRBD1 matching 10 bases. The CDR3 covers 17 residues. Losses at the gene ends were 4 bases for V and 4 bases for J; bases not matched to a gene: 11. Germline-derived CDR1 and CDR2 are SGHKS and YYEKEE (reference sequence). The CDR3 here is CASSRSRGQGIYNEQFF. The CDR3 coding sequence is TGTGCCAGCAGCCGCAGTCGGGGACAGGGGATTTACAATGAGCAGTTCTTC.

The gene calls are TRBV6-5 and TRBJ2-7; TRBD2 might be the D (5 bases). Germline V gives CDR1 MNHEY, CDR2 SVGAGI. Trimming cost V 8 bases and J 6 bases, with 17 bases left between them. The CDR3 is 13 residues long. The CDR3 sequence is CASGGTRIGEQYF. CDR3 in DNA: TGTGCCAGCGGAGGAACCAGGATCGGCGAGCAGTACTTC.

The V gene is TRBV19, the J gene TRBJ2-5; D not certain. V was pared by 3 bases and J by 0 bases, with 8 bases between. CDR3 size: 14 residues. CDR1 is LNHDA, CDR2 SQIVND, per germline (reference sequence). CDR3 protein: CASSMRQHQETQYF. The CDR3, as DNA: TGTGCCAGTAGTATGCGGCAGCACCAAGAGACCCAGTACTTC.

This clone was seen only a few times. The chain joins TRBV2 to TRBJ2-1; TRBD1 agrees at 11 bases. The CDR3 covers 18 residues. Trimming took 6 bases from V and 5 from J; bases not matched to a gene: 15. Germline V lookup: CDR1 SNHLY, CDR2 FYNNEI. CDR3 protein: CASRARDRGTRTDNEQFF. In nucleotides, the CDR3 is TGTGCCAGCAGGGCTAGGGACAGGGGGACGAGGACTGACAATGAGCAGTTCTTC.

The CDR3 loop reads CASSRMGTGEETQYF. CDR3 coding DNA: TGTGCCAGCAGCCGTATGGGGACAGGGGAAGAGACCCAGTACTTC. The chain combines TRBV3-1 (or the pseudogene TRBV3-2) with TRBJ2-5, with 10 nucleotides matching TRBD1. The CDR3 runs 15 residues. V trimming: 4 bases; J trimming: 3 bases; junction bases outside the gene matches: 5. The germline V gene has CDR1 LGHDT and CDR2 YNNKEL (reference sequence).

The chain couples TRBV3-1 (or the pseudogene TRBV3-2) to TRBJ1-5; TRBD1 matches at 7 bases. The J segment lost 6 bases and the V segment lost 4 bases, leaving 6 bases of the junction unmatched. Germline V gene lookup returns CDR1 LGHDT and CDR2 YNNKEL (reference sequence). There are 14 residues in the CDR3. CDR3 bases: TGTGCCAGCAGCCCCCGACAGGGTGGTCAGCCCCAGCATTTT. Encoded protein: CASSPRQGGQPQHF.

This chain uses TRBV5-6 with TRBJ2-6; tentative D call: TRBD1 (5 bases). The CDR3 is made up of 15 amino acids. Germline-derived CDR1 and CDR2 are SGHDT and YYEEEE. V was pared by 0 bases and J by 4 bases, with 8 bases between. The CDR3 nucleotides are TGTGCCAGCAGCTTGGAGGGGTCCGGGGCCAACGTCCTGACTTTC. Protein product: CASSLEGSGANVLTF.